This TCR beta chain is drawn from a study of CD8+CD57+ T cells in acquired aplastic anemia. With 3 bases clipped from V and 0 bases from J, the junction kept 4 bases outside the gene matches. The CDR3 has 15 amino acids. Germline loops: CDR1 SNHLY, CDR2 FYNNEI. This clonotype was detected only a few times. The template for TCR beta VDJ and CDR3 sequence profiling was genomic DNA. TCRdb fed the reads into MiXCR, producing one record per CDR3 protein. The sample holds 95,000 to 120,000 distinct CDR3 sequences, under 60% seen once. The receptor comes from a human donor in good health, serving as a control. The chain joins TRBV2 to TRBJ1-1; 7 nucleotides line up with TRBD1. Material: sorted CD4+, CD8+, or CD8+CD57+ T cells (not recorded which) from PBMCs. CDR3 protein: CASSEGTAVNTEAFF. CDR3 DNA sequence: TGTGCCAGCAGTGAGGGGACAGCCGTGAACACTGAAGCTTTCTTT.